Below, one T cell receptor beta chain is given with its context. Its antigen is unidentified. This entry belongs to a study of cytomegalovirus exposure and HLA in healthy donors. The CDR3 runs to 16 residues. Deletions cut 1 base from V and 2 bases from J, with 13 bases between. The germline V gene has CDR1 LGHNA and CDR2 YSLEER. PCR used 60 Vbeta primers and 13 Jbeta primers. Method: immunoSEQ multiplex PCR; TCRdb's copy keeps in-frame clones and lacks some. This table holds some 180,000 clones, roughly 90% found once. Study-level findings and limits: Highest at DRB1 and lowest at HLA-C, TCR association rates differed among HLA loci in a later analysis.

J is TRBJ2-3 and V is TRBV4-3, with D possibly matching TRBD2 (6 bases). This receptor was identified in a girl less than two years old in good health and CMV-seronegative. Sequencing input: PBMCs. The CDR3 here is CASSQGWRGYTDTQYF. In nucleotides, the CDR3 is TGCGCCAGCAGCCAAGGGTGGCGGGGATACACAGATACGCAGTATTTT.